Each of the 20 T cell receptor beta chains below was sequenced from the same sample in a study of vaccination and CD4 T cells after COVID-19. As for treatment: roughly ten-day PBMC culture with coronavirus spike peptide pools or control peptides (ViraFEST assay). With the Oncomine TCR Beta short-read assay, DNA from cultured CD4+ T cells was sequenced. From the PCR reads, TCRdb called clonotypes with MiXCR, one entry per CDR3 protein. The sample holds about 20,000 distinct CDR3 sequences, 53% seen once. These receptors' targets are unknown. Source: CD4+ T cells from blood, cultured in vitro, taken before SARS-CoV-2 vaccination. These TCRs come from a human donor who had recovered from COVID-19.

The chain recombines TRBV28 with TRBJ2-2, with D possibly being TRBD1 or TRBD2 (5 bases each). This CDR3 spans 16 amino acids. Trimming took off 5 bases at V and 0 bases at J, with 13 bases between the two ends. CDR1 is MDHEN, CDR2 SYDVKM, per germline. CDR3 DNA: TGTGCCAGCAGTCCCCGGGGCCTAACGAACACCGGGGAGCTGTTTTTT. Its translation: CASSPRGLTNTGELFF. The complete variable domain, with remaining parts taken from reference TRBV28 and TRBJ2-2, reads DVKVTQSSRYLVKRTGEKVFLECVQDMDHENMFWYRQDPGLGLRLIYFSYDVKMKEKGDIPEGYSVSREKKERFSLILESASTNQTSMYLCASSPRGLTNTGELFFGEGSRLTVL.

This chain uses TRBV11-2 with TRBJ2-3; D possibly corresponds to TRBD1 (6 bases). Germline CDR1 reads SGHAT; CDR2 reads FQNNGV. The CDR3 length is 15 residues. Trimming pared 3 bases from V and 2 bases from J, leaving 12 bases between. The CDR3 DNA is TGTGCCAGCAGCTTTGGCCAGGGGAACACAGATACGCAGTATTTT. Its translation: CASSFGQGNTDTQYF.

This clonotype was counted between two and nine times. V gene TRBV2 combines with J gene TRBJ1-6; D not certain. CDR1 is SNHLY, CDR2 FYNNEI, per germline. The CDR3 runs to 15 residues. The V gene lost 2 bases and the J gene lost 6 bases, with 11 bases spanning the gap. The CDR3 loop is CASSERQAINSPLHF. CDR3 nucleotide sequence: TGTGCCAGCAGTGAACGGCAGGCTATTAATTCACCCCTCCACTTT.

This clonotype was seen a few times. This chain connects TRBV27 to TRBJ1-6; TRBD1 matches 7 bases. Trimming cost V 5 bases and J 7 bases; bases outside gene matches: 8. CDR1 is MNHEY, CDR2 SMNVEV, per germline (reference sequence). CDR3 length: 15 residues. Written as DNA, the CDR3 is TGTGCCAGCAGTCCCCGGACAGGAGACAATTCACCCCTCCACTTT. Its translation is CASSPRTGDNSPLHF.

This clonotype was seen a single time. This sequence joins TRBV7-2 and TRBJ2-1; D remains unclear. CDR1 is SGHTA and CDR2 is FQGNSA in the germline V gene. The CDR3 loop spans 12 amino acids. V was trimmed by 5 bases and J by 9 bases, leaving 11 bases between them. The CDR3 nucleotides are TGTGCCAGCAGCGAAAATTGGGGTGAGCAGTTCTTC. This gives the protein CASSENWGEQFF.

The V gene is TRBV7-9, the J gene TRBJ2-7; 7 bases are shared with TRBD2. CDR1 and CDR2 from the germline V gene are SEHNR and FQNEAQ (reference sequence). The CDR3 covers 13 residues. Germline trimming cut 3 bases from V and 3 bases from J; bases unmatched to any gene: 2. CDR3 protein: CASSLSGIYEQYF. CDR3 DNA: TGTGCCAGCAGCTTGAGCGGGATCTACGAGCAGTACTTC.

This clonotype was seen only a few times. The chain recombines TRBV6-1 with TRBJ1-6, with 7 bases that match TRBD1. From germline, CDR1 is MNHNS and CDR2 SASEGT. The CDR3 runs to 14 residues. J gave up 9 bases and V 6 bases, and 8 bases lay outside the gene matches. The CDR3 sequence: CASSRDRDSSPLHF. CDR3 DNA: TGTGCCAGCAGCCGCGACAGGGACAGTTCACCCCTCCACTTT.

This sequence joins TRBV20-1 and TRBJ1-5; D call uncertain. Deletions cut 1 base from V and 4 bases from J, with 14 bases between. The germline V gene has CDR1 DFQATT and CDR2 SNEGSKA (reference sequence). CDR3 length: 15 amino acids. The chain's CDR3 is CSARGPETTNQPQHF. The DNA for the CDR3 is TGCAGTGCTAGAGGGCCCGAAACGACTAATCAGCCCCAGCATTTT.

About this clonotype itself: At one end the junction does not follow the germline gene, possibly because of a read error. This CDR3 is CASSSDRGRLPQHF. The CDR3 DNA follows: TGCGCCAGCAGCTCCGACAGGGGCCGTCTGCCCCAGCATTTT. The chain recombines TRBV7-3 with TRBJ1-5, with 8 positions matching TRBD1. Germline values: CDR1 SGHTA, CDR2 FQGTGA. This CDR3 comprises 14 residues.

This clonotype appeared once. The rearrangement uses TRBV7-2 and TRBJ2-1; D might be TRBD2 (6 bases). The V and J ends lost 1 base and 9 bases respectively, with 13 bases between them. Germline V lookup: CDR1 SGHTA, CDR2 FQGNSA. The length of the CDR3 is 14 residues. CDR3 sequence reads: CASSLGRGDAEQFF. CDR3 coding DNA: TGTGCCAGCAGCTTAGGGCGGGGTGATGCTGAGCAGTTCTTC.

The chain links TRBV27 to TRBJ1-5; the D gene is possibly TRBD1 (6 bases). The length of the CDR3 is 14 residues. Per the germline V gene, CDR1 is MNHEY and CDR2 is SMNVEV (reference sequence). The germline V and J ends were trimmed by 2 bases and 7 bases, with 12 bases remaining between them. The chain's CDR3 is CASSLTGPNQPQHF. The CDR3 DNA reads TGTGCCAGCAGTTTAACAGGGCCAAACCAGCCCCAGCATTTT.

This clonotype has only a few counts. V and J are TRBV6-5 and TRBJ1-2; tentative D call: TRBD1 (6 bases). V dropped 0 bases and J dropped 8 bases, with 19 bases sitting between them. This CDR3 contains 16 residues. Per the germline V gene, CDR1 is MNHEY and CDR2 is SVGAGI. CDR3 region: CASSYSRASGGRGYTF. The DNA for the CDR3 is TGTGCCAGCAGTTACTCGAGGGCCTCGGGGGGCCGCGGCTACACCTTC.

The chain couples TRBV20-1 to TRBJ2-7, with a weak D call TRBD1 (6 bases). Germline CDR1 and CDR2: DFQATT and SNEGSKA (reference sequence). The V gene lost 4 bases and the J gene lost 5 bases, with 12 bases spanning the gap. This CDR3 contains 12 residues. The CDR3 sequence is CSAIWGRDEQYF. CDR3 coding DNA: TGCAGTGCTATATGGGGGCGTGACGAGCAGTACTTC.

This chain uses TRBV27 with TRBJ2-1; a weak D match, TRBD2 (5 bases). Trimming took 6 bases from V and 3 from J, leaving 18 bases between them. CDR3 length: 16 residues. The germline gives CDR1 MNHEY, CDR2 SMNVEV (reference sequence). The CDR3 region is CASSSQHGVVYNEQFF. The CDR3, as DNA: TGTGCCAGCAGCTCTCAACACGGGGTGGTCTACAATGAGCAGTTCTTC.

This sequence joins TRBV6-7 and TRBJ2-5; D is ambiguous. TRBV6-7 belongs to the ORF category, with a function that is uncertain. This CDR3 comprises 15 residues. Trimming pared 3 bases from V and 4 bases from J, leaving 15 bases between. This CDR3 reads CASSYGTEPLETQYF. The CDR3, as DNA: TGTGCCAGCAGTTATGGCACCGAACCCCTAGAGACCCAGTACTTC.

The rearrangement links TRBV7-2 to TRBJ1-1; no definite D call. Germline-derived CDR1 and CDR2 are SGHTA and FQGNSA. The CDR3 spans 13 residues. V gave up 2 bases and J gave up 6 bases, with 10 bases separating them. DNA for the CDR3: TGTGCCAGCAGCTTAAGTGGAGGCGCTGAAGCTTTCTTT. Residues: CASSLSGGAEAFF.

The chain recombines TRBV6-1 with TRBJ2-2; 10 positions match TRBD2. From germline, CDR1 is MNHNS and CDR2 SASEGT. V was pared by 6 bases and J by 2 bases, with 6 bases of the junction left unmatched. The length of the CDR3 is 16 residues. CDR3 region: CASSNVAGGNTGELFF. The CDR3 bases are TGTGCCAGCAGCAACGTAGCGGGGGGCAACACCGGGGAGCTGTTTTTT.

V and J are TRBV6-2 or TRBV6-3 and TRBJ2-1, with 10 bases aligning to TRBD2. The CDR3 totals 15 residues. From germline, CDR1 is MNHEY and CDR2 SVGEGT. V dropped 11 bases and J dropped 7; count of bases not matched to a gene: 14. CDR3 loop: CAASPLAGVRNEQFF. CDR3 sequence (DNA): TGTGCCGCCTCCCCCCTAGCGGGAGTTAGAAATGAGCAGTTCTTC.

The chain is built from TRBV20-1 and TRBJ1-2; no clear D. Germline lookup yields CDR1 DFQATT and CDR2 SNEGSKA (reference sequence). The CDR3 contains 13 residues. V lost 4 bases to trimming and J lost 3 bases, with 12 bases between them. The CDR3 DNA sequence: TGCAGTGCTAACCGGAGAGGAGACTATGGCTACACCTTC. As protein: CSANRRGDYGYTF.

The sample holds a few counts of this clonotype. The chain couples TRBV24-1 to TRBJ2-5; TRBD2 might be the D (6 bases). CDR1 is KGHDR and CDR2 is SFDVKD in the germline V gene. V was shortened by 3 bases and J by 4 bases, with 14 bases between the two germline ends. This CDR3 has 15 residues. The CDR3 DNA reads TGTGCCACCAGTGATGCCCGGGGGACTGGAGAGACCCAGTACTTC. This codes for CATSDARGTGETQYF.